This record covers a single T cell receptor (beta chain). What it binds is unknown. The entry originates in a study of T cells after yellow fever vaccination. Study-level results: Any FACS-sorted repertoire could hold abundant clonotypes that contaminate it from the bulk population.

Template-switching 5'RACE yielded the TCR cDNA; a universal primer site and UMIs were added in the process. TCRdb called the 5' RACE reads again in MiXCR, with one record for every CDR3 protein. The data contain approximately 250,000 distinct CDR3 sequences, about 3.9% of them seen just once; the ten biggest clones take up about 20%. This CDR3 spans 15 amino acids. Germline V gene data show CDR1 as WSHSY and CDR2 as SAAADI. With 6 bases removed from V and 6 bases from J, the gap between germline ends came to 21 bases. This clonotype was sampled from a young man who received the YFV17D yellow fever vaccine. The specimen was PBMCs, collected 15 days after the yellow fever booster vaccination. This sequence joins TRBV10-2 and TRBJ2-7, with D perhaps being TRBD1 or TRBD2 (5 bases each). For the CDR3, the DNA is TGCGCCAGCAGCGTCTCGGGTGGGGGTCCGCTCGAGCAGTACTTC. Protein sequence: CASSVSGGGPLEQYF.